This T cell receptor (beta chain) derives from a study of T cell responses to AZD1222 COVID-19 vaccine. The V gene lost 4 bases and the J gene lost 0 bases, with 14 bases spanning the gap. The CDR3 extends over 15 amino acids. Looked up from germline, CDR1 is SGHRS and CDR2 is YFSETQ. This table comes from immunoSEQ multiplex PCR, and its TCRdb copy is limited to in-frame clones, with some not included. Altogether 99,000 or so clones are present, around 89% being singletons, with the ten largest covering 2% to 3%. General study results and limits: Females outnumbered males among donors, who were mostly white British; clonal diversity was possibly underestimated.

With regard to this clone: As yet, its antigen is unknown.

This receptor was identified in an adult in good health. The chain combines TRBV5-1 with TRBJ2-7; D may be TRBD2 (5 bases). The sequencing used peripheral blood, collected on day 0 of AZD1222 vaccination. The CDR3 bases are TGCGCCAGCAGCCCGGACTGGGTGAGCTCCTACGAGCAGTACTTC. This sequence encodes CASSPDWVSSYEQYF.